Reported below is one T cell receptor (delta chain). Its target is not known. TCRdb's protein for this DNA is that of a much larger clone and differs from the translation at residue 4, likely a read error; the protein shown is the DNA translation. This specimen comes from a study of γδ T cells in repeated Plasmodium falciparum infection. Study-wide context: Timepoints: baseline, immediately before selected infections, and 21 days after every infection.

Bulk repertoires came from Vgamma9/Vdelta2+ or Vdelta2-negative gammadelta T cells flow-sorted from PBMC. Sequencing covered both gamma and delta TCR chains per sample. TCRdb processed the multiplex PCR reads again with the CATT caller. This sample has 85,000 to 90,000 delta-chain clones; approximately 1.4% occur once, and the top ten carry around 8.3%. Overall study results and limits: Waves of new clonotype selection appeared after repeated controlled infections in Vdelta2-negative, largely Vdelta1+, gammadelta T cells.

This CDR3 comprises 18 residues. CDR1 is GEAIGNYY, CDR2 EKD, per germline. V lost 5 bases to trimming and J lost 0 bases; unmatched junction nucleotides: 15. The clonotype was recovered from a pool of human donors (malaria-infected and uninfected, not separated). J is TRDJ1 and V is TRDV2; 9 bases are a match to TRDD3. The material sequenced was gamma-delta T cells from blood. The CDR3 DNA is TGTGCCTGTGGCACTTACGACTGGGGGACTTACCACACCGATAAACTCATCTTT. This gives the protein CACGTYDWGTYHTDKLIF.